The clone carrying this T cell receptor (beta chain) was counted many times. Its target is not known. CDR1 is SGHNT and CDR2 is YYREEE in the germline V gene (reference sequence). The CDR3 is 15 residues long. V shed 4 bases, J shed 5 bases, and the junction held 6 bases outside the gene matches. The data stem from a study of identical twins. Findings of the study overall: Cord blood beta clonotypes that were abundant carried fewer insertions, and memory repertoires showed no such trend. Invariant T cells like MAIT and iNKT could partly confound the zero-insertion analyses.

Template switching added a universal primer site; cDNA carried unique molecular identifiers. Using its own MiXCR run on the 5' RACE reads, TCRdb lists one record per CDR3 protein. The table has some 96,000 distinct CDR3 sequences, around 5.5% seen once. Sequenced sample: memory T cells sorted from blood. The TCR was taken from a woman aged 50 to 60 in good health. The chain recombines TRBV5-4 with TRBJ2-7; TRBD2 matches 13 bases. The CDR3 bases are TGTGCCAGCAGCCCTGGACTAGCGGGAGTAGACGAGCAGTACTTC. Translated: CASSPGLAGVDEQYF.